This paragraph covers one TCR beta chain sequence. The protocol was immunoSEQ multiplex PCR, while the TCRdb copy is restricted to in-frame clones and leaves out a portion. The sample has under 150,000 clones; around 89% are singletons. The data derive from a study of PD-L1 blockade in urothelial cancer. About the research overall: Analyses were performed on blood at 3 weeks after treatment start (the second dose) and at 6 weeks.

This CDR3 comprises 12 residues. Germline V lookup: CDR1 MDHEN, CDR2 SYDVKM. Trimming removed 3 bases from V and 6 bases from J, with 8 bases in between. Time point indicated: peripheral blood 6 weeks after treatment start. This TCR was sampled from a man between 60 and 75 years old with urothelial cancer. The chain employs TRBV28 and TRBJ1-2, with D possibly matching TRBD1 (5 bases). Sequenced material: PBMCs, taken around atezolizumab (anti-PD-L1) treatment. DNA for the CDR3: TGTGCCAGCAGTTTGTCGACAGATGGCTACACCTTC. Amino acid sequence: CASSLSTDGYTF.